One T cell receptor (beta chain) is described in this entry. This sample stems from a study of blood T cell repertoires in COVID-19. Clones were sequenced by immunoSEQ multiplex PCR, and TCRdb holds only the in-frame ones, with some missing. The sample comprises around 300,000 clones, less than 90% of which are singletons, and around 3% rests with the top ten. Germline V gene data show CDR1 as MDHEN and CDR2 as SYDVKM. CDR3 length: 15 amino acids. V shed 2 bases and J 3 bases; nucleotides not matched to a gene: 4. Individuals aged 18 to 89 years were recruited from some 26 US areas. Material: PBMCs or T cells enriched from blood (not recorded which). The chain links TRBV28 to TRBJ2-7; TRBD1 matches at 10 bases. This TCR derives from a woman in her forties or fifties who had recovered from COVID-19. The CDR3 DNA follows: TGTGCCAGCAGTTTAATTGGGACAGGGGTCTACGAGCAGTACTTC. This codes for CASSLIGTGVYEQYF.